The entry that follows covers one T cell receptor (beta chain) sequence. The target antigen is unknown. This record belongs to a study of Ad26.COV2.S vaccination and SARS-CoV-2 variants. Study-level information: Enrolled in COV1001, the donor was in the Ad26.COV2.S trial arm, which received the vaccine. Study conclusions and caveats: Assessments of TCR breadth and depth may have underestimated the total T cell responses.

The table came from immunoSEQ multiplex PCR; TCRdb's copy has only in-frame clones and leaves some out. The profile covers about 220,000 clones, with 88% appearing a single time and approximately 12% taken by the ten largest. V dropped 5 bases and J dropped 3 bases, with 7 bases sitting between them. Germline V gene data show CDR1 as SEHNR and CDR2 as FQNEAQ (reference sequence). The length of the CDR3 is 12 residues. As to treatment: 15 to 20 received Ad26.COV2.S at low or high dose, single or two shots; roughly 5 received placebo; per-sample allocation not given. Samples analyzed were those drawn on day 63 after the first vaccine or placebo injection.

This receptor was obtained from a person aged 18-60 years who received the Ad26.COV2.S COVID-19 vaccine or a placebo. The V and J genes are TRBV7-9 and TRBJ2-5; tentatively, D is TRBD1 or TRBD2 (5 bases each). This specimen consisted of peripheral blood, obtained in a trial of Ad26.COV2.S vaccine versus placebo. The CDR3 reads CASSGGEETQYF. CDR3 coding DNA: TGTGCCAGCAGCGGGGGAGAAGAGACCCAGTACTTC.